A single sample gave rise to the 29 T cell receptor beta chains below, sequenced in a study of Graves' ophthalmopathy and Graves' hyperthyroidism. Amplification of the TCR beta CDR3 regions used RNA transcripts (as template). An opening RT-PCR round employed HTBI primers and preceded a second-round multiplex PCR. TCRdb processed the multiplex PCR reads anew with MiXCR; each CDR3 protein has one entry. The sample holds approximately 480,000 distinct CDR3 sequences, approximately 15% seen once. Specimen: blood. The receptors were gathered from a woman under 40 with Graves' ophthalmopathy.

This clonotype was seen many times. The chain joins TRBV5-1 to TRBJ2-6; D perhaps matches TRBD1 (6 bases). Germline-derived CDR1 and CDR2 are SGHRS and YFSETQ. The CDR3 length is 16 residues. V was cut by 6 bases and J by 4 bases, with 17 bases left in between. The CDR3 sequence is CASTPLQGYGANVLTF. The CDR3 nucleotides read TGCGCCAGCACGCCTCTACAGGGCTACGGGGCCAACGTCCTGACTTTC.

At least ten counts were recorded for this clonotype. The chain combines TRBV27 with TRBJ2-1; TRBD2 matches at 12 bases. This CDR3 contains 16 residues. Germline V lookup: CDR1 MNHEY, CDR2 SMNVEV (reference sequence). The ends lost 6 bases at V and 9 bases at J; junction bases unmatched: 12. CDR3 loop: CASSPLWTSGKIEQFF. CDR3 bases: TGTGCCAGCAGCCCTCTTTGGACTAGCGGGAAGATTGAGCAGTTCTTC.

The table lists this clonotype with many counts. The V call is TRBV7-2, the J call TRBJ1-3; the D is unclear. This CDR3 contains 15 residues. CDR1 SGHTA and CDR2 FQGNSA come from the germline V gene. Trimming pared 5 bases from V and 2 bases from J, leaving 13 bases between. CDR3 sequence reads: CASSPSGTPGNTIYF. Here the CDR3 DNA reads TGTGCCAGCAGCCCCTCAGGAACACCTGGAAACACCATATATTTT.

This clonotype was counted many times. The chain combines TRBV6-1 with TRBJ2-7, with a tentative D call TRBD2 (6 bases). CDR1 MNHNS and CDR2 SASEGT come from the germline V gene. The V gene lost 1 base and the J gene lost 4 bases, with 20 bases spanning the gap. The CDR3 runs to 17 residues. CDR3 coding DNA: TGTGCCAGCAGTGAAGTATCGGGGGTCAGAGGGCTATACGAGCAGTACTTC. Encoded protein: CASSEVSGVRGLYEQYF.

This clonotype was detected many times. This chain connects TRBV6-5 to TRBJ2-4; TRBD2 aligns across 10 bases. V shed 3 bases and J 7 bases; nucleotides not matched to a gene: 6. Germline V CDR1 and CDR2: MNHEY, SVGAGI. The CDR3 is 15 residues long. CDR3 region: CASSYRAGGHNIQYF. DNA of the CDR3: TGTGCCAGCAGTTATAGAGCGGGGGGGCATAACATTCAGTACTTC.

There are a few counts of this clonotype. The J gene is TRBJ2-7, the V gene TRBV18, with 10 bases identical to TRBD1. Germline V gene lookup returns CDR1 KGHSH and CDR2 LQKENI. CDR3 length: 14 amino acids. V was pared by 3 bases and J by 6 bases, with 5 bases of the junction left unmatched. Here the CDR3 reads CASSPGQGPFEQYF. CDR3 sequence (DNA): TGTGCCAGCTCACCGGGACAGGGGCCTTTCGAGCAGTACTTC.

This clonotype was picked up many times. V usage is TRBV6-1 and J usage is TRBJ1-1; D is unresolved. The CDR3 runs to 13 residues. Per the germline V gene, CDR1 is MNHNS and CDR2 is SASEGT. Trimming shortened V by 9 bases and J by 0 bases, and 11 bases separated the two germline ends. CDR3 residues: CASTPGMNTEAFF. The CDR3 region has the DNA TGTGCCAGTACCCCAGGTATGAACACTGAAGCTTTCTTT.

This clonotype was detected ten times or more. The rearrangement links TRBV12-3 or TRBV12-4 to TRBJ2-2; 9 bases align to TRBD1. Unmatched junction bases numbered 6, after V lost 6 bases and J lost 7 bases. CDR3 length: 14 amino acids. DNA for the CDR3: TGTGCCAGCAGCCGGGACAGGGATGTCGGGGAGCTGTTTTTT. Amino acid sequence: CASSRDRDVGELFF.

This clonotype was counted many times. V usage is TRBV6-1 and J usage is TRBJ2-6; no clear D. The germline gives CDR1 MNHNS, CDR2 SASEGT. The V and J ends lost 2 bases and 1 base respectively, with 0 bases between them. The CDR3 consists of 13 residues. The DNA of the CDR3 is TGTGCCAGCAGTGAATCTGGGGCCAACGTCCTGACTTTC. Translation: CASSESGANVLTF.

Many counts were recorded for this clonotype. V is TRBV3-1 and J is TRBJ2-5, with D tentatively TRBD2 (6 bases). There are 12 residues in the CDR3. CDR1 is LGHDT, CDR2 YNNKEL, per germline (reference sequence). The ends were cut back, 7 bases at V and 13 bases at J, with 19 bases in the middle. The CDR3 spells CASNSGLLDWYF. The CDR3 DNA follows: TGTGCCAGCAACTCGGGACTCCTGGACTGGTACTTC.

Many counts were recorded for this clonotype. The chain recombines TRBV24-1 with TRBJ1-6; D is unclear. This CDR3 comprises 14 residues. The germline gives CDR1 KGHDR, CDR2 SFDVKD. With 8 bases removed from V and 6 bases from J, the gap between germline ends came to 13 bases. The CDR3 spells CATTLGVRNSPLHF. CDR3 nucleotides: TGTGCCACCACGCTTGGGGTACGTAATTCACCCCTCCACTTT.

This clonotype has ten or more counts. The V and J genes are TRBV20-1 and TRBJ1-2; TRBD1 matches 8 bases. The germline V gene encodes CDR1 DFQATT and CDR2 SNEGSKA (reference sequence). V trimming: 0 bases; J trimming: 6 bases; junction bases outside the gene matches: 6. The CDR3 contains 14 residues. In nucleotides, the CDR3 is TGCAGTGCTAGAGATCTGACAGGGGCCCATGGCTACACCTTC. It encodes CSARDLTGAHGYTF.

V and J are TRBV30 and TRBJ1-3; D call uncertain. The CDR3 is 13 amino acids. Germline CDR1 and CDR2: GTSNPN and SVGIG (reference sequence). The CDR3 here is CASGGSSGNTIYF. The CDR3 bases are TGTGCTTCCGGAGGGAGCTCTGGAAACACCATATATTTT.

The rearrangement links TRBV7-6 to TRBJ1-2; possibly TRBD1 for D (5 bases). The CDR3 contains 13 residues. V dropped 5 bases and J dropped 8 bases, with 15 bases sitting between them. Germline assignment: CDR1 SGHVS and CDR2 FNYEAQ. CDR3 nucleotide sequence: TGTGCCAGCAGCCTCCAGCTGGGGGACGGCTACACCTTC. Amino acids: CASSLQLGDGYTF.

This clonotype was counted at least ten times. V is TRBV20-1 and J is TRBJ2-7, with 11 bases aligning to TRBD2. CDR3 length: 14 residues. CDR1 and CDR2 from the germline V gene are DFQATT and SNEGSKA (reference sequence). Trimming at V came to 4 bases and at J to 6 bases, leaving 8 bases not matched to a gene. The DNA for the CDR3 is TGCAGTGCTACCTTAGGGACTAGCGGTCTCGAGCAGTACTTC. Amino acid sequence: CSATLGTSGLEQYF.

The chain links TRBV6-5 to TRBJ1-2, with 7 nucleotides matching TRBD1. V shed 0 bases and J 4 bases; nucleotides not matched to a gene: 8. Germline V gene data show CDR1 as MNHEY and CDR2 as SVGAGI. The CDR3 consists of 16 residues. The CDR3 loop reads CASSYSARGRGYGYTF. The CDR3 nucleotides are TGTGCCAGCAGTTACTCGGCGAGGGGGCGCGGCTATGGCTACACCTTC.

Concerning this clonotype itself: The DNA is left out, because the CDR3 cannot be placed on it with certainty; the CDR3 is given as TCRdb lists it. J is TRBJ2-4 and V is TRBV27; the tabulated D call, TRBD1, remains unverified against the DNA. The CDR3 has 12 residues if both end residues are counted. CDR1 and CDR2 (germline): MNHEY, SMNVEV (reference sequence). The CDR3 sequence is CASSFGKGAEYF.

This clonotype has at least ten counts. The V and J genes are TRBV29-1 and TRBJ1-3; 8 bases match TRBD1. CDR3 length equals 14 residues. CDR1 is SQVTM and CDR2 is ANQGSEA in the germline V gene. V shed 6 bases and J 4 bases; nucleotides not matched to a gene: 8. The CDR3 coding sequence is TGCAGCGTAGCAGCCGGGACAGGAGGAAACACCATATATTTT. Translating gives CSVAAGTGGNTIYF.

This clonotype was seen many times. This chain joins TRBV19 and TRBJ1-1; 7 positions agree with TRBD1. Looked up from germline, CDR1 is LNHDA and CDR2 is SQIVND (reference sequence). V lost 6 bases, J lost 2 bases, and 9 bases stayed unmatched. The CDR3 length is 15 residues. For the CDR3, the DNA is TGTGCCAGTAGAAGGAAGAGACAGGGAAACACTGAAGCTTTCTTT. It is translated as CASRRKRQGNTEAFF.

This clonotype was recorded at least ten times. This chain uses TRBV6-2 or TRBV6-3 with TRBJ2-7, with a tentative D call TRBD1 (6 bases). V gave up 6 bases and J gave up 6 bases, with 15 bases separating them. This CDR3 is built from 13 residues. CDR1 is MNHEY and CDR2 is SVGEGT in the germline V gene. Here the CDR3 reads CASSRDILVEQYF. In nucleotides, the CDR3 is TGTGCCAGCAGCCGGGACATCCTCGTCGAGCAGTACTTC.

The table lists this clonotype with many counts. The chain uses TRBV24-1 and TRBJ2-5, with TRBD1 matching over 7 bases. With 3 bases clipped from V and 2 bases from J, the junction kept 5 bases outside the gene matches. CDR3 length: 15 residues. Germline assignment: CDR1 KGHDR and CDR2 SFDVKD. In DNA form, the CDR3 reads TGTGCCACCAGTGATCTACGGGACAGACAAGAGACCCAGTACTTC. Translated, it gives CATSDLRDRQETQYF.

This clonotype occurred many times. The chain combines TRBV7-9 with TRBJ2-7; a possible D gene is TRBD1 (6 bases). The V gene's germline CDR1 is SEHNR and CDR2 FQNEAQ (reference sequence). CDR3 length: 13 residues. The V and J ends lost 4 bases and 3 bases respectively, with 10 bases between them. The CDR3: CASSSGQNYEQYF. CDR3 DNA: TGTGCCAGCAGCTCCGGACAGAACTACGAGCAGTACTTC.

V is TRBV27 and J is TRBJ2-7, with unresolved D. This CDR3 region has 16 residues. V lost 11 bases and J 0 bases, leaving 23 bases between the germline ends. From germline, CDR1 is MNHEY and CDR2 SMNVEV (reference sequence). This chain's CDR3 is CASPFGLVPSSYEQYF. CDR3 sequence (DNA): TGTGCCTCCCCCTTTGGTTTGGTCCCCAGCTCCTACGAGCAGTACTTC.

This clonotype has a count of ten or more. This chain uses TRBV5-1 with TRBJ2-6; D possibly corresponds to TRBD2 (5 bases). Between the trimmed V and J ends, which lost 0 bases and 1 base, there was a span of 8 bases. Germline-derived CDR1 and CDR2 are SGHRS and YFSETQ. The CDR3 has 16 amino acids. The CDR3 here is CASSLDGVSGANVLTF. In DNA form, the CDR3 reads TGCGCCAGCAGCTTGGACGGGGTTTCTGGGGCCAACGTCCTGACTTTC. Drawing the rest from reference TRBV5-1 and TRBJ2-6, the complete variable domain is KAGVTQTPRYLIKTRGQQVTLSCSPISGHRSVSWYQQTPGQGLQFLFEYFSETQRNKGNFPGRFSGRQFSNSRSEMNVSTLELGDSALYLCASSLDGVSGANVLTFGAGSRLTVL.

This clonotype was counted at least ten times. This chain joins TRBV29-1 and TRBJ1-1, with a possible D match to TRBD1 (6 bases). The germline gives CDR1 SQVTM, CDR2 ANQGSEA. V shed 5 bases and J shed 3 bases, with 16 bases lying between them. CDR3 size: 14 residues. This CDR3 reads CSVSLEGVYTEAFF. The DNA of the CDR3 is TGCAGCGTTTCACTCGAGGGGGTTTACACTGAAGCTTTCTTT.

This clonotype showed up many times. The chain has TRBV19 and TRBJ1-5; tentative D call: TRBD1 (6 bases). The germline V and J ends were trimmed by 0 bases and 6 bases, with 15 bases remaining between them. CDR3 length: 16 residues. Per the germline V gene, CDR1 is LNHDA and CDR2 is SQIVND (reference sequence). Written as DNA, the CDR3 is TGTGCCAGTAGTATAGAAAATGCACAGGGACGTCAGCCCCAGCATTTT. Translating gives CASSIENAQGRQPQHF.

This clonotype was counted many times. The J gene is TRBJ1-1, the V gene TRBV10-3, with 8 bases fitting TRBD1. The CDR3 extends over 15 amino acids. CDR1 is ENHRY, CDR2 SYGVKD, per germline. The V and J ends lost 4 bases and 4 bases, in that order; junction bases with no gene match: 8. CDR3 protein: CAISAPDREGTEAFF. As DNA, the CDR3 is TGTGCCATCAGTGCCCCGGACAGGGAGGGCACTGAAGCTTTCTTT.

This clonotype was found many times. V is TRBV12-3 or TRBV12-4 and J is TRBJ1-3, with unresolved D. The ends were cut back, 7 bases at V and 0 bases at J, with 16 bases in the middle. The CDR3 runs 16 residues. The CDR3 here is CASILETGASGNTIYF. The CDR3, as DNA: TGTGCCAGCATCCTTGAGACGGGAGCCTCTGGAAACACCATATATTTT.

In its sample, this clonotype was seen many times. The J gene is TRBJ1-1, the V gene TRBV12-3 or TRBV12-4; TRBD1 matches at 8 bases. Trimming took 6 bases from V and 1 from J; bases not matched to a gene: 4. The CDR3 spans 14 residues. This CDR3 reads CASRGTGENTEAFF. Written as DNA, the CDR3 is TGTGCCAGCAGAGGGACAGGAGAGAACACTGAAGCTTTCTTT.